These T cell receptor beta chains were read from a single sample in a study of blood T cell repertoires in COVID-19. Sequenced by immunoSEQ multiplex PCR; TCRdb stores in-frame clones only, minus some. This sample yields fewer than 350,000 clones, of which approximately 91% are seen a single time; roughly 2% belongs to the top ten. The sample comprised PBMCs or T cells enriched from blood (not recorded which). These receptors originate from a woman between 35 and 50 years old with acute COVID-19. CDR3s include the opening cysteine and the closing phenylalanine or tryptophan. D genes are given only for firm matches. Clone sizes are given selectively: once, few, many, or a class where the clone is expanded.

TRBV19	.	15	.	TRBJ1-1	CASSPRTAKDTEAFF	TGTGCCAGTAGTCCGAGGACAGCCAAAGACACTGAAGCTTTCTTT
TRBV19	TRBD1	16	.	TRBJ1-5	CASRRQGGGSNQPQHF	TGTGCCAGTAGGAGACAGGGGGGAGGCAGCAATCAGCCCCAGCATTTT
TRBV9	.	15	.	TRBJ2-5	CASSVSRGWGETQYF	TGTGCCAGCAGCGTAAGCAGGGGTTGGGGGGAGACCCAGTACTTC
TRBV3-1/TRBV3-2	.	16	many	TRBJ1-3	CASSPLSRGGGNTIYF	TGTGCCAGCAGCCCGCTGTCCAGGGGTGGCGGAAACACCATATATTTT
TRBV5-6	.	16	.	TRBJ1-4	CASSPTPGATNEKLFF	TGTGCCAGCAGCCCAACACCCGGGGCAACTAATGAAAAACTGTTTTTT
TRBV30	.	14	.	TRBJ2-1	CACQSVRAYNEQFF	TGTGCCTGCCAAAGCGTGAGGGCCTACAATGAGCAGTTCTTC
TRBV4-1	TRBD1	17	once	TRBJ2-4	CASSQVLGRQGARIQYF	TGCGCCAGCAGCCAAGTCCTAGGGAGGCAGGGGGCCCGGATTCAGTACTTC
TRBV6-6	.	14	few	TRBJ2-2	CASSYSPGIGELFF	TGTGCCAGCAGTTACTCCCCGGGGATCGGGGAGCTGTTTTTT
TRBV28	TRBD1	15	.	TRBJ2-7	CASSDRVIKSYEQYF	TGTGCCAGCAGTGACAGGGTAATAAAATCCTACGAGCAGTACTTC
TRBV21-1	.	16	.	TRBJ1-5	CASSGTGVGGNQPQHF	TGTGCCAGCAGCGGAACAGGGGTTGGTGGCAATCAGCCCCAGCATTTT
TRBV21-1	.	14	.	TRBJ2-5	CASSKESRAETQYF	TGTGCCAGCAGCAAAGAGAGCAGGGCGGAGACCCAGTACTTC
TRBV4-2	TRBD1	13	.	TRBJ2-5	CASSPDRGQAQYF	TGTGCCAGCAGCCCTGACAGGGGGCAGGCCCAGTACTTC
TRBV9	TRBD1	14	.	TRBJ1-1	CASSSRGQNTEAFF	TGTGCCAGCAGCTCCAGGGGGCAAAACACTGAAGCTTTCTTT
TRBV19	.	15	many	TRBJ1-2	CASSEFAGANYGYTF	TGTGCCAGTAGTGAGTTCGCGGGAGCTAACTATGGCTACACCTTC
TRBV7-2	TRBD2	15	.	TRBJ2-7	CASSLGGGGRNEQYF	TGTGCCAGCAGCTTAGGTGGCGGCGGGAGAAATGAGCAGTACTTC
TRBV7-2	TRBD2	15	.	TRBJ2-3	CASSLGRGGTDTQYF	TGTGCCAGCAGCTTAGGGCGGGGGGGCACAGATACGCAGTATTTT
TRBV6-5	.	14	many	TRBJ1-5	CASSYARGNQPQHF	TGTGCCAGCAGTTACGCGAGAGGCAATCAGCCCCAGCATTTT
TRBV6-4	.	13	.	TRBJ2-1	CASSLFWEDEQFF	TGTGCCAGCAGCCTATTCTGGGAGGATGAGCAGTTCTTC
TRBV3-1/TRBV3-2	TRBD1	17	.	TRBJ2-2	CASSHYRDRANTGELFF	TGTGCCAGCAGCCACTATAGGGACAGGGCCAACACCGGGGAGCTGTTTTTT
TRBV20-1	.	11	.	TRBJ1-1	CSARRTVEAFF	TGCAGTGCTAGGCGCACAGTTGAAGCTTTCTTT
TRBV11-2	.	13	.	TRBJ2-1	CASSSQNRGEQFF	TGTGCCAGCAGCTCCCAAAACCGAGGTGAGCAGTTCTTC
TRBV6-5	.	14	.	TRBJ2-3	CASSYSWQTDTQYF	TGTGCCAGCAGTTACTCTTGGCAGACAGATACGCAGTATTTT
TRBV28	TRBD2	16	.	TRBJ2-3	CASSWRGLAGLDTQYF	TGTGCCAGCAGTTGGAGAGGGCTAGCGGGGCTAGATACGCAGTATTTT
TRBV7-9	.	12	.	TRBJ2-4	CASSHGGNIQYF	TGTGCCAGCAGCCACGGGGGTAACATTCAGTACTTC
TRBV7-8	TRBD2	13	.	TRBJ2-3	CASSLAGGDTQYF	TGTGCCAGCAGCTTAGCGGGGGGGGATACGCAGTATTTT
TRBV30	TRBD2	14	.	TRBJ2-5	CAWSVLAGSGTQYF	TGTGCCTGGAGTGTACTAGCGGGATCGGGGACCCAGTACTTC
TRBV18	.	15	.	TRBJ2-1	CASSPSSRGDNEQFF	TGTGCCAGCTCACCATCCTCCAGGGGAGACAATGAGCAGTTCTTC
TRBV29-1	.	12	.	TRBJ2-7	CSVEDTRREQYF	TGCAGCGTTGAAGACACAAGGAGGGAGCAGTACTTC
TRBV7-9	.	11	.	TRBJ2-5	CASSFFETQYF	TGTGCCAGCAGCTTCTTCGAGACCCAGTACTTC
TRBV5-6	.	13	.	TRBJ2-1	CASSPPGSNEQFF	TGTGCCAGCAGCCCCCCTGGGAGCAATGAGCAGTTCTTC
TRBV7-9	TRBD1	17	.	TRBJ2-2	CASSPPLRDRVTGELFF	TGTGCCAGCAGCCCCCCTCTCCGGGACAGGGTCACCGGGGAGCTGTTTTTT
TRBV7-2	TRBD2	18	.	TRBJ2-1	CASSLEGTSGRFYNEQFF	TGTGCCAGCAGCTTAGAAGGGACTAGCGGGAGGTTCTACAATGAGCAGTTCTTC
TRBV2	TRBD2	15	.	TRBJ2-5	CASCPFATGGETQYF	TGTGCCAGCTGTCCCTTCGCCACGGGAGGTGAGACCCAGTACTTC
TRBV30	.	12	.	TRBJ2-1	CAWSVRSDEQFF	TGTGCCTGGAGTGTACGGTCGGATGAGCAGTTCTTC
TRBV5-1	.	17	.	TRBJ1-6	CASSSGSLGSYNSPLHF	TGCGCCAGCAGCTCAGGGTCATTAGGCTCCTATAATTCACCCCTCCACTTT
TRBV27	TRBD1	15	.	TRBJ2-7	CASSQRPGQGGEQYF	TGTGCCAGCAGTCAAAGGCCGGGACAGGGAGGCGAGCAGTACTTC
TRBV7-9	TRBD1	15	.	TRBJ1-1	CASSFYMLGTGEAFF	TGTGCCAGCAGCTTTTATATGTTAGGGACAGGGGAAGCTTTCTTT
TRBV15	TRBD1	22	.	TRBJ1-1	CATSRDELGDRRQSTLNTEAFF	TGTGCCACCAGCAGAGATGAATTGGGGGACAGACGGCAGTCGACCCTGAACACTGAAGCTTTCTTT
TRBV2	.	15	once	TRBJ2-1	CASSDRGTSPNEQFF	TGTGCCAGCAGCGATCGGGGTACTAGCCCTAATGAGCAGTTCTTC